Following are 16 T cell receptor beta chains from one sample sequenced in a study of T cells after yellow fever vaccination. TCRdb fed the 5' RACE reads into MiXCR, producing one record per CDR3 protein. Of 620,000 or so distinct CDR3 sequences detected, 9% to 15% appear once; the ten largest clones hold 15%. Specimen: PBMCs, collected on the day of the yellow fever booster vaccination. The source is a man in his thirties or forties who received the YFV17D yellow fever vaccine.

The sample holds a few counts of this clonotype. V usage is TRBV11-2 and J usage is TRBJ2-5; 8 bases align to TRBD1. CDR1 SGHAT and CDR2 FQNNGV come from the germline V gene. The CDR3 runs 17 residues. J gave up 1 base and V 0 bases, and 7 bases lay outside the gene matches. CDR3 in amino acids: CASSLEDGRGRQETQYF. In DNA form, the CDR3 reads TGTGCCAGCAGCTTAGAGGACGGCAGGGGGCGCCAAGAGACCCAGTACTTC.

The gene calls are TRBV20-1 and TRBJ2-7; 10 bases are shared with TRBD2. Germline-derived CDR1 and CDR2 are DFQATT and SNEGSKA (reference sequence). J gave up 1 base and V 6 bases, and 6 bases lay outside the gene matches. The CDR3 has 14 amino acids. The CDR3 nucleotides are TGCAGTGCCACGCTAGCGGGAGTGTCCTACGAGCAGTACTTC. It specifies CSATLAGVSYEQYF.

This clonotype was counted ten times or more. This chain uses TRBV28 with TRBJ2-1; TRBD1 agrees at 9 bases. The V segment lost 11 bases and the J segment 4 bases; nucleotides outside the gene matches: 3. CDR1 and CDR2 (germline): MDHEN, SYDVKM. This CDR3 region has 12 residues. The CDR3 spells CAVGTGYNEQFF. CDR3 DNA sequence: TGTGCCGTCGGGACAGGGTACAATGAGCAGTTCTTC.

This clonotype was detected a few times. The CDR3 DNA reads as TGTGCCAGCAGTATCGGGAGGGCCACTGAGCAGTTCTTC. Residues: CASSIGRATEQFF. This chain joins TRBV2 and TRBJ2-1; TRBD2 matches 8 bases. Germline V gene data show CDR1 as SNHLY and CDR2 as FYNNEI. The CDR3 sequence is 13 residues long. The junction had 6 bases not matched to a gene; V was cut back by 5 bases and J by 9 bases.

In its sample, this clonotype was seen a few times. The chain joins TRBV6-1 to TRBJ2-7; 16 nucleotides agree with TRBD2. CDR1 and CDR2 from the germline V gene are MNHNS and SASEGT. V lost 5 bases to trimming and J lost 5 bases; unmatched junction nucleotides: 6. This CDR3 region has 16 residues. The CDR3: CASSKGLAGGFDEQYF. CDR3 coding DNA: TGTGCCAGCAGTAAGGGACTAGCGGGAGGGTTCGACGAGCAGTACTTC.

At least ten counts were recorded for this clonotype. V gene TRBV20-1 combines with J gene TRBJ2-7; 7 bases match TRBD2. Germline CDR1 is DFQATT and CDR2 is SNEGSKA (reference sequence). J gave up 0 bases and V 5 bases, and 10 bases lay outside the gene matches. The CDR3 length is 15 residues. The CDR3 DNA follows: TGCAGTGCTGCTTGGCCAGCGGGACCCTCCTACGAGCAGTACTTC. Amino acids: CSAAWPAGPSYEQYF.

This clonotype was seen a few times. The J gene is TRBJ2-7, the V gene TRBV5-1, with D possibly TRBD2 on 5 matching bases. Trimming took 6 bases from V and 7 from J, leaving 17 bases between them. Germline assignment: CDR1 SGHRS and CDR2 YFSETQ. The CDR3 totals 13 residues. CDR3 region: CASTTGISGEQYF. The CDR3 bases are TGCGCCAGCACCACGGGCATTTCGGGAGAGCAGTACTTC.

The chain is built from TRBV18 and TRBJ2-3, with D possibly being TRBD1 or TRBD2 (5 bases each). CDR3 size: 14 residues. In germline, CDR1 is KGHSH, CDR2 LQKENI. The V end was cut by 8 bases, the J end by 2 bases, with 14 bases between. The CDR3 sequence is CASTLLGTTDTQYF. The CDR3 coding sequence is TGTGCCAGCACCCTTCTTGGGACCACAGATACGCAGTATTTT.

There are a few counts of this clonotype. The chain uses TRBV20-1 and TRBJ2-5, with D possibly being TRBD2 (5 bases). This CDR3 has 14 residues. The V and J ends lost 2 bases and 1 base respectively, with 11 bases between them. CDR1 and CDR2 from the germline V gene are DFQATT and SNEGSKA (reference sequence). CDR3 protein: CSARKAGVQETQYF. The DNA of the CDR3 is TGCAGTGCTAGAAAGGCGGGTGTCCAAGAGACCCAGTACTTC.

This clonotype showed up many times. The DNA of the CDR3 is TGTGCCAGCAGTGACAGGGACACCGGGGAGCTGTTTTTT. It yields the protein CASSDRDTGELFF. The V and J genes are TRBV6-4 and TRBJ2-2, with D hard to call. Trimming cost V 2 bases and J 3 bases, with 4 bases left between them. CDR3 length: 13 residues. The germline V gene has CDR1 MRHNA and CDR2 SNTAGT.

This clonotype was recorded a few times. The gene calls are TRBV2 and TRBJ2-4; 10 bases fit TRBD1. Trimming cost V 7 bases and J 1 base; bases outside gene matches: 4. This CDR3 has 15 amino acids. Germline V gives CDR1 SNHLY, CDR2 FYNNEI. The CDR3 loop reads CASKTGGNAKNIQYF. CDR3 in DNA: TGTGCCAGCAAGACAGGGGGCAACGCCAAAAACATTCAGTACTTC. Filled out from reference TRBV2 and TRBJ2-4, the complete variable domain reads EPEVTQTPSHQVTQMGQEVILRCVPISNHLYFYWYRQILGQKVEFLVSFYNNEISEKSEIFDDQFSVERPDGSNFTLKIRSTKLEDSAMYFCASKTGGNAKNIQYFGAGTRLSVL.

The chain has TRBV10-2 and TRBJ2-7; D possibly uses TRBD1 or TRBD2 (5 bases each). The CDR3 has 13 residues. The germline V gene has CDR1 WSHSY and CDR2 SAAADI. The V end was cut by 6 bases, the J end by 2 bases, with 11 bases between. CDR3 sequence: CASRGTATYEQYF. The CDR3 DNA sequence: TGCGCCAGCAGGGGGACGGCTACCTACGAGCAGTACTTC.

This clonotype has a count of ten or more. V gene TRBV6-5 combines with J gene TRBJ1-4; D unclear. The V end lost 0 bases, the J end lost 10 bases, and 9 bases lay between the germline ends. This CDR3 region has 13 residues. CDR1 and CDR2 from the germline V gene are MNHEY and SVGAGI. In nucleotides, the CDR3 is TGTGCCAGCAGTTACTCGTACGACGCAAAACTGTTTTTT. It translates to CASSYSYDAKLFF.

V gene TRBV25-1 combines with J gene TRBJ1-3; 8 nucleotides align to TRBD1. This CDR3 is built from 17 residues. Germline CDR1 and CDR2: MGHDK and SYGVNS. The V and J ends lost 3 bases and 4 bases, in that order; junction bases with no gene match: 11. This chain's CDR3 is CASSDSAPGQVGNTIYF. The CDR3 DNA reads as TGTGCCAGCAGTGACTCAGCCCCGGGACAGGTCGGAAACACCATATATTTT.

The chain recombines TRBV7-2 with TRBJ2-1, with TRBD2 as a possible D gene (6 bases). CDR1 is SGHTA and CDR2 is FQGNSA in the germline V gene. Trimming shortened V by 0 bases and J by 2 bases, and 11 bases separated the two germline ends. The CDR3 totals 16 residues. Written as DNA, the CDR3 is TGTGCCAGCAGCTTAGCGTCTGCTAGCGCCTACAATGAGCAGTTCTTC. It yields the protein CASSLASASAYNEQFF.

This clonotype was seen a handful of times. The chain links TRBV5-1 to TRBJ2-1; 10 positions match TRBD2. CDR1 SGHRS and CDR2 YFSETQ come from the germline V gene. Trimming cost V 1 base and J 8 bases; bases outside gene matches: 12. The CDR3 covers 17 residues. CDR3 in DNA: TGCGCCAGCAGCTTGAAACGTCCCCAGCGGGAGGGTTATGAGCAGTTCTTC. Translated: CASSLKRPQREGYEQFF.